The rows below give T cell receptor beta chains drawn from one sample of a study of T cells in Graves' hyperthyroidism and ophthalmopathy. TCRdb passed the multiplex PCR reads through MiXCR, listing each CDR3 protein once. The sample lists approximately 410,000 distinct CDR3 sequences, 14% to 15% occurring once. Sequencing was done on a sample of blood. The receptors originated from a man aged 18 to 29 with Graves' ophthalmopathy. CDR3s include the opening cysteine and the closing phenylalanine or tryptophan. D genes are given only for firm matches. Clone size, where shown, is once, few, many, or a class for clones that have expanded.

d_call clone_size j_call v_call cdr3_aa cdr3_nt
. . TRBJ2-5 TRBV11-2 CASSLEGRAETQYF TGTGCCAGCAGCTTAGAGGGTCGGGCAGAGACCCAGTACTTC
TRBD1 . TRBJ2-1 TRBV20-1 CSARAQGALLNEQFF TGCAGTGCTAGAGCCCAGGGGGCCCTACTCAATGAGCAGTTCTTC
TRBD2 few TRBJ2-1 TRBV27 CASSLSWRGGNNEQFF TGTGCCAGCAGTTTATCTTGGCGGGGGGGGAACAATGAGCAGTTCTTC
. many TRBJ2-1 TRBV2 CASTLDNEQFF TGTGCCAGCACCCTGGACAATGAGCAGTTCTTC
. . TRBJ2-7 TRBV30 CAWSRAYEQYF TGTGCCTGGAGCAGGGCCTACGAGCAGTACTTC
. . TRBJ2-7 TRBV3-1 CASSQARLSGEQYF TGTGCCAGCAGCCAAGCAAGACTTTCCGGCGAGCAGTACTTC
TRBD2 . TRBJ2-3 TRBV7-3 CASSLARENEYTQYF TGTGCCAGCAGCTTAGCGCGGGAGAATGAATATACGCAGTATTTT
TRBD1 . TRBJ2-7 TRBV11-2 CATSSTGGHEQYF TGTGCCACCTCGTCTACAGGGGGCCACGAGCAGTACTTC
. . TRBJ2-5 TRBV18 CASSPGNGAQYF TGTGCCAGCTCACCAGGGAACGGGGCCCAGTACTTC
TRBD2 many TRBJ2-5 TRBV18 CASSPASLAGRHHF TGTGCCAGCTCACCCGCGTCATTAGCGGGGAGGCACCACTTC
. many TRBJ2-3 TRBV5-1 CASTRTVSTDTQYF TGCGCCAGCACCCGGACAGTCTCCACAGATACGCAGTATTTT
TRBD1 many TRBJ1-6 TRBV5-1 CASSLEDRVNSPLHF TGCGCCAGCAGCCTTGAGGACAGGGTTAATTCACCCCTCCACTTT
TRBD1 many TRBJ1-2 TRBV3-1 CASSQDWDRAASGYTF TGTGCCAGCAGCCAAGATTGGGACAGGGCTGCAAGTGGCTACACCTTC
. many TRBJ2-1 TRBV7-9 CASSLAYTGRNEQFF TGTGCCAGCAGCTTAGCCTACACAGGTCGCAATGAGCAGTTCTTC
. few TRBJ1-2 TRBV5-1 CASSLGTGIGDYGYTF TGCGCCAGCAGCTTGGGTACAGGGATAGGGGACTATGGCTACACCTTC
TRBD2 many TRBJ2-3 TRBV10-3 CAISESAGDTDTQYF TGTGCCATCAGTGAGTCTGCGGGAGACACAGATACGCAGTATTTT
. . TRBJ1-4 TRBV19 CASSIQGSGEKLFF TGTGCCAGTAGTATACAGGGCTCTGGAGAAAAACTGTTTTTT
. many TRBJ1-5 TRBV27 CASSLWGSWPQHF TGTGCCAGCAGTTTATGGGGGTCTTGGCCCCAGCATTTT
. many TRBJ2-5 TRBV12-3/TRBV12-4 CASSLYGETRETQYF TGTGCCAGCAGTTTATATGGGGAGACCCGAGAGACCCAGTACTTC
TRBD2 many TRBJ2-3 TRBV11-3 CASSFLAGGPSDTQYF TGTGCCAGCAGCTTCCTCGCGGGGGGGCCCTCAGATACGCAGTATTTT
. few TRBJ1-1 TRBV7-2 CTSSLRFGGTEAFF TGTACCAGCAGCTTAAGGTTTGGGGGCACTGAAGCTTTCTTT
. . TRBJ2-5 TRBV7-9 CASSFDGETQYF TGTGCCAGCAGTTTCGACGGAGAGACCCAGTACTTC
. . TRBJ2-6 TRBV20-1 CSAQGSGANVLTF TGCAGTGCTCAGGGGTCAGGGGCCAACGTCCTGACTTTC
. few TRBJ1-1 TRBV5-8 CASSLFGEATEAFF TGTGCCAGCAGCTTATTTGGGGAGGCCACTGAAGCTTTCTTT
. . TRBJ1-1 TRBV19 CASSSKGYTEAFF TGTGCCAGTAGTAGTAAGGGATACACTGAAGCTTTCTTT
. many TRBJ2-5 TRBV2 CASSATTQRETQYF TGTGCCAGCAGTGCGACTACCCAGCGTGAGACCCAGTACTTC
TRBD2 . TRBJ2-7 TRBV9 CASSVGLADLYEQYF TGTGCCAGCAGCGTAGGGCTAGCGGACCTTTACGAGCAGTACTTC
. many TRBJ2-7 TRBV13 CASRGRGLLGNEQYF TGTGCCAGCAGGGGCCGTGGGCTGTTGGGGAACGAGCAGTACTTC
. many TRBJ2-3 TRBV7-6 CASSPAGSTDTQYF TGTGCCAGCAGCCCAGCGGGTAGCACAGATACGCAGTATTTT
. . TRBJ2-2 TRBV9 CASSASPTGELFF TGTGCCAGCAGCGCCTCACCGACCGGGGAGCTGTTTTTT
TRBD2 many TRBJ2-1 TRBV6-1 CASRRLAGNNEQFF TGTGCCAGCAGGCGACTAGCGGGAAACAATGAGCAGTTCTTC
. many TRBJ2-2 TRBV24-1 CATSPIQGIPGELFF TGTGCCACCAGTCCAATCCAGGGTATCCCCGGGGAGCTGTTTTTT
. many TRBJ2-7 TRBV11-2 CASSLWGLGDEQYF TGTGCCAGCAGCTTATGGGGACTCGGTGACGAGCAGTACTTC
TRBD1 many TRBJ1-2 TRBV15 CATSRVTGGHYGYTF TGTGCCACCAGCAGAGTCACAGGGGGGCACTATGGCTACACCTTC
. . TRBJ1-6 TRBV15 CATSRGWSTLDNSLHF TGTGCCACCAGCAGAGGGTGGTCGACACTGGATAATTCCCTCCACTTT
TRBD2 many TRBJ2-2 TRBV5-1 CASSSKTSGSTGELFF TGCGCCAGCAGCTCCAAGACTAGCGGGAGTACCGGGGAGCTGTTTTTT
. . TRBJ1-1 TRBV6-2/TRBV6-3 CASSTTGYTEAFF TGTGCCAGCAGTACCACAGGGTACACTGAAGCTTTCTTT
. many TRBJ2-5 TRBV7-6 CASSYLTSFQETQYF TGTGCCAGCAGCTATCTTACTAGCTTTCAAGAGACCCAGTACTTC
. . TRBJ1-2 TRBV9 CASSVVETGRNGYTF TGTGCCAGCAGCGTAGTCGAAACAGGGAGGAATGGCTACACCTTC
. . TRBJ2-5 TRBV10-1 CASSEVRGRETQYF TGCGCCAGCAGTGAGGTGAGGGGGAGAGAGACCCAGTACTTC
. few TRBJ2-7 TRBV7-6 CASTQGFGMSSYEQYF TGTGCCAGCACCCAGGGATTCGGGATGAGCTCCTACGAGCAGTACTTC
. many TRBJ2-1 TRBV6-1 CASRAYGEQFF TGTGCCAGCAGGGCCTATGGGGAGCAGTTCTTC
. many TRBJ2-1 TRBV2 CARQGLMYNEQFF TGTGCCAGACAGGGTTTGATGTACAATGAGCAGTTCTTC
. . TRBJ2-5 TRBV28 CASSFMREEQETQYF TGTGCCAGCAGTTTTATGAGGGAAGAACAAGAGACCCAGTACTTC
TRBD1 . TRBJ2-7 TRBV19 CASSPWTGYTYEQYF TGTGCCAGTAGTCCCTGGACAGGCTATACCTACGAGCAGTACTTC
. many TRBJ1-2 TRBV30 CAGGDGYTF TGTGCCGGAGGGGATGGCTACACCTTC
. few TRBJ2-1 TRBV27 CASSAGVNYNEQFF TGTGCCAGCAGTGCAGGGGTCAACTACAATGAGCAGTTCTTC
. . TRBJ2-1 TRBV4-1 CASSQFAVSSYNEQFF TGCGCCAGCAGCCAATTTGCTGTAAGCTCCTACAATGAGCAGTTCTTC
. many TRBJ1-1 TRBV3-1 CASSPPVGVDTEAFF TGTGCCAGCAGCCCCCCCGTGGGCGTGGACACTGAAGCTTTCTTT
TRBD2 many TRBJ2-1 TRBV20-1 CSAYSGGAVDEQFF TGCAGTGCCTATAGCGGGGGGGCCGTTGATGAGCAGTTCTTC
. many TRBJ1-1 TRBV18 CASSPRGGPNTEAFF TGTGCCAGCTCACCGAGGGGGGGCCCGAACACTGAAGCTTTCTTT
TRBD2 many TRBJ2-1 TRBV10-3 CAISVLAGPYNEQFF TGTGCCATCAGTGTACTAGCGGGTCCCTACAATGAGCAGTTCTTC